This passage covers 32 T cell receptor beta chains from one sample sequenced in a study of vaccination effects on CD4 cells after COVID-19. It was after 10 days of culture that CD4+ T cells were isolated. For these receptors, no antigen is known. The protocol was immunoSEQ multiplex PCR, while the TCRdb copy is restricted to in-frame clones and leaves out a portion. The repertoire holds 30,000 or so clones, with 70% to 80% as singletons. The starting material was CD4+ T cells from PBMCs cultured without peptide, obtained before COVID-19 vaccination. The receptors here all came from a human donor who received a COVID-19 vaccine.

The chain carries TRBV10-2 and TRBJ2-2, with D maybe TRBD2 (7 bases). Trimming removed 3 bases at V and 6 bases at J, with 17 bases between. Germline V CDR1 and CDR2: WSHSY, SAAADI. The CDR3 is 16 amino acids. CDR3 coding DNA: TGCGCCAGCAGTGAACGTGCGGGGGCGGGGGCCGGGGAGCTGTTTTTT. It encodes CASSERAGAGAGELFF.

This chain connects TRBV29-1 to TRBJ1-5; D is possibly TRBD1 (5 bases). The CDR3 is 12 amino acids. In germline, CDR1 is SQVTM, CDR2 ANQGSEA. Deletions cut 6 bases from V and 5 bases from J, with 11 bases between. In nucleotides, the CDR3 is TGCAGCGTGGGGGACTGGGATCAGCCCCAGCATTTT. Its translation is CSVGDWDQPQHF.

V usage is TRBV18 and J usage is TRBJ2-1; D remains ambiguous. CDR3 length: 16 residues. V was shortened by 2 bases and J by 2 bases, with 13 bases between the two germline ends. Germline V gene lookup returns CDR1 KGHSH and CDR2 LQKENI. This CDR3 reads CASSPGASQAYNEQFF. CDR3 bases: TGTGCCAGCTCACCAGGAGCTAGTCAGGCCTACAATGAGCAGTTCTTC.

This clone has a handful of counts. The CDR3 DNA follows: TGTGCCAGCAGTTACCCGGGACTACTTCAATCCTACGAGCAGTACTTC. This codes for CASSYPGLLQSYEQYF. This chain uses TRBV6-2 or TRBV6-3 with TRBJ2-7; TRBD2 matches at 7 bases. Germline V gene lookup returns CDR1 MNHEY and CDR2 SVGEGT. The CDR3 extends over 16 amino acids. Trimming at V came to 2 bases and at J to 1 base, leaving 8 bases not matched to a gene.

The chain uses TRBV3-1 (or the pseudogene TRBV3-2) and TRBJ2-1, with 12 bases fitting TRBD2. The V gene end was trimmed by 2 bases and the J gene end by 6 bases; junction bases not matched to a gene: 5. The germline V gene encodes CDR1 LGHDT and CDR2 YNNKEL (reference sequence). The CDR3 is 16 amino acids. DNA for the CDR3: TGTGCCAGCAGCCAACAACTAGCGGGAGGCACCAATGAGCAGTTCTTC. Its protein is CASSQQLAGGTNEQFF.

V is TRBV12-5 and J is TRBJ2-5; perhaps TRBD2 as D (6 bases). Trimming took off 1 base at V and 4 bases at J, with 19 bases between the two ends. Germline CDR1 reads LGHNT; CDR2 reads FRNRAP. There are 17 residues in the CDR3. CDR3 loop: CASGLATTSQGGETQYF. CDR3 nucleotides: TGTGCTAGTGGTTTGGCAACGACTAGTCAGGGCGGAGAGACCCAGTACTTC.

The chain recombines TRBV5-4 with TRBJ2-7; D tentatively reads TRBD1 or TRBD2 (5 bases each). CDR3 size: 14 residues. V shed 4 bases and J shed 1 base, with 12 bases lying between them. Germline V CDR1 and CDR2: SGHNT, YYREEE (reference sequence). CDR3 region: CASSTRDGSYEQYF. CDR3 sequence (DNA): TGTGCCAGCAGCACCCGGGACGGGTCCTACGAGCAGTACTTC.

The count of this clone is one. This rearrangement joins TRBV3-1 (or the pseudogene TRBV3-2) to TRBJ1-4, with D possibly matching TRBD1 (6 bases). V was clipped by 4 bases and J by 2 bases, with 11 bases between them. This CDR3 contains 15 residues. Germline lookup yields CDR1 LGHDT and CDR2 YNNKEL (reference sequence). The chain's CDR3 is CASSPRGATNEKLFF. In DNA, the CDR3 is TGTGCCAGCAGCCCCCGGGGGGCTACTAATGAAAAACTGTTTTTT.

In DNA form, the CDR3 reads TGCGCCAGCAGAACTACAGGGGTTCCACAAGAGACCCAGTACTTC. Protein sequence: CASRTTGVPQETQYF. The J gene is TRBJ2-5, the V gene TRBV5-1; TRBD1 matches 7 bases. This CDR3 region has 15 residues. Unmatched junction bases numbered 9, after V lost 5 bases and J lost 2 bases. Germline V gives CDR1 SGHRS, CDR2 YFSETQ.

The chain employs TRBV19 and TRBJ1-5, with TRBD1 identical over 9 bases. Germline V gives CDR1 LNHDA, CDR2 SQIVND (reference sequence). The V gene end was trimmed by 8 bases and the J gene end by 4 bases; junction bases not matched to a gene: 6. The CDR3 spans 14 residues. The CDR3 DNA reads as TGTGCCAGTTCCCGGGACAGGGAAAATCAGCCCCAGCATTTT. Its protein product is CASSRDRENQPQHF.

CDR3 bases: TGTGCCAGCAGTTTAGGGCCGGTTGAAGCTTTCTTT. Translating it yields CASSLGPVEAFF. This chain joins TRBV2 and TRBJ1-1; D unclear. V was shortened by 5 bases and J by 7 bases, with 11 bases between the two germline ends. CDR1 SNHLY and CDR2 FYNNEI come from the germline V gene. The CDR3 has 12 amino acids.

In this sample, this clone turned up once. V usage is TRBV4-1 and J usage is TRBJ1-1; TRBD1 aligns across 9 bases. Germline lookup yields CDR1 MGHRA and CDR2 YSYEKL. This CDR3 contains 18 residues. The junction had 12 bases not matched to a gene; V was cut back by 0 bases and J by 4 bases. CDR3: CASSQDPGQGGTSTEAFF. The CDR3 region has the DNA TGCGCCAGCAGCCAAGACCCGGGACAGGGCGGGACGAGCACTGAAGCTTTCTTT.

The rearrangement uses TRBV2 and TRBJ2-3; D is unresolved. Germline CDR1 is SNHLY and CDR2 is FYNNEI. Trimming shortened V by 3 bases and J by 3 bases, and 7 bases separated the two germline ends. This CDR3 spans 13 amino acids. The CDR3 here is CASSEEYTDTQYF. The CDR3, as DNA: TGTGCCAGCAGTGAGGAGTATACAGATACGCAGTATTTT. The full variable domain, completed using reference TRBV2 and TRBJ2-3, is EPEVTQTPSHQVTQMGQEVILRCVPISNHLYFYWYRQILGQKVEFLVSFYNNEISEKSEIFDDQFSVERPDGSNFTLKIRSTKLEDSAMYFCASSEEYTDTQYFGPGTRLTVL.

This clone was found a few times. The CDR3: CASSLETGNSPLHF. Here the CDR3 DNA reads TGTGCCAGCAGCTTGGAGACAGGGAATTCACCCCTCCACTTT. The chain employs TRBV11-2 and TRBJ1-6; 7 bases match TRBD1. The ends lost 3 bases at V and 7 bases at J; junction bases unmatched: 3. In germline, CDR1 is SGHAT, CDR2 FQNNGV. CDR3 size: 14 residues.

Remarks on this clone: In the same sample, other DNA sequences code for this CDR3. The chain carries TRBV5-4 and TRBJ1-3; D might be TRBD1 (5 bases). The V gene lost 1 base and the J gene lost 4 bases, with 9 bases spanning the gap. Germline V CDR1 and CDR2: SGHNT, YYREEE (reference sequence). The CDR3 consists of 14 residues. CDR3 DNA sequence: TGTGCCAGCAGCTTGCAGGGTTCCGGAAACACCATATATTTT. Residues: CASSLQGSGNTIYF.

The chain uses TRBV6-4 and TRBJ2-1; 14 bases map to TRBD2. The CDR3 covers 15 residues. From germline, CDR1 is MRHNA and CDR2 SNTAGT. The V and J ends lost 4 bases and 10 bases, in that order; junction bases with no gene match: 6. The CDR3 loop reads CASSATSGGADEQFF. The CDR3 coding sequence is TGTGCCAGCAGTGCGACTAGCGGGGGGGCCGACGAGCAGTTCTTC.

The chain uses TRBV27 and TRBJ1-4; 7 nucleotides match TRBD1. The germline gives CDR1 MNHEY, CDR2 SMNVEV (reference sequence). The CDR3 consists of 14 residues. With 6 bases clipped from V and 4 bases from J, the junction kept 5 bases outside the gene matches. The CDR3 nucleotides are TGTGCCAGCAGCCAACAGGGGTTTAATGAAAAACTGTTTTTT. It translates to CASSQQGFNEKLFF.

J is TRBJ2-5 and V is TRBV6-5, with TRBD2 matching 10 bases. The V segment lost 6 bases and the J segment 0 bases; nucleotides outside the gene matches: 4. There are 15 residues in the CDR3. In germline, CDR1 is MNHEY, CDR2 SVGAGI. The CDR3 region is CASRKLAGNQETQYF. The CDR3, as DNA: TGTGCCAGCAGGAAACTAGCGGGGAACCAAGAGACCCAGTACTTC.

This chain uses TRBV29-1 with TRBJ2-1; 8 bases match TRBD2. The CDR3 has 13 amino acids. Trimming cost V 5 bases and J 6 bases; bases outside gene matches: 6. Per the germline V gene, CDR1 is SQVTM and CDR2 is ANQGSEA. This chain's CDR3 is CSVSGRMTNEQFF. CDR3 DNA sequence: TGCAGCGTTAGCGGGAGAATGACCAATGAGCAGTTCTTC.

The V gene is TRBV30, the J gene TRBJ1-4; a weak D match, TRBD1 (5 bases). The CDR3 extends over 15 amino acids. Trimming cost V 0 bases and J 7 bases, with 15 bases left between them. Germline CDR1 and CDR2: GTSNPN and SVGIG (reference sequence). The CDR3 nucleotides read TGTGCCTGGAGTGTACTCGGGACCAACGGTGAAAAACTGTTTTTT. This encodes CAWSVLGTNGEKLFF.

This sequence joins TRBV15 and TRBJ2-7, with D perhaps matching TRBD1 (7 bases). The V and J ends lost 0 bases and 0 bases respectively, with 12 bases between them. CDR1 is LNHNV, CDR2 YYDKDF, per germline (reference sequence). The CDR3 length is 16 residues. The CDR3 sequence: CATSREGGDSSYEQYF. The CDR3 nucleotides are TGTGCCACCAGCAGAGAAGGCGGGGACAGCTCCTACGAGCAGTACTTC.

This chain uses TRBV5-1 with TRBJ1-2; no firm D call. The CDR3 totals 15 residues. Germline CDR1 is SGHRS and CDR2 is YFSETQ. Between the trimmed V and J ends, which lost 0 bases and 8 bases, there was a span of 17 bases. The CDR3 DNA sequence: TGCGCCAGCAGCTTGGATCGGGGTTTCTTGGGCGGCTACACCTTC. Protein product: CASSLDRGFLGGYTF.

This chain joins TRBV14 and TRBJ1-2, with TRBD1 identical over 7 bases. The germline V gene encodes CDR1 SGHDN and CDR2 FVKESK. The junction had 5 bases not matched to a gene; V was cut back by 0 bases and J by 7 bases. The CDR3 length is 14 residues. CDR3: CASSQDRGERGYTF. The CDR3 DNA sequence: TGTGCCAGCAGCCAAGACAGGGGGGAACGTGGCTACACCTTC.

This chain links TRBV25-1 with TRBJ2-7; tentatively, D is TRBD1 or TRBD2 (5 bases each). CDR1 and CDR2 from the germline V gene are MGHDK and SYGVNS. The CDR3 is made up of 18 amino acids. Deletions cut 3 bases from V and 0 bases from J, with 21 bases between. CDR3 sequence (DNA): TGTGCCAGCAGTGACCTGGGACGGGTAGGGGCAAGCTCCTACGAGCAGTACTTC. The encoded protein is CASSDLGRVGASSYEQYF.

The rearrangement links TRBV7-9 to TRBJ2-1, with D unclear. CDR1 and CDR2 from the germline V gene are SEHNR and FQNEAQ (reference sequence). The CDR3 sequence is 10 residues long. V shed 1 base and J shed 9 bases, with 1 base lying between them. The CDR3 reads CASSLGEQFF. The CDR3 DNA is TGTGCCAGCAGCTTAGGTGAGCAGTTCTTC.

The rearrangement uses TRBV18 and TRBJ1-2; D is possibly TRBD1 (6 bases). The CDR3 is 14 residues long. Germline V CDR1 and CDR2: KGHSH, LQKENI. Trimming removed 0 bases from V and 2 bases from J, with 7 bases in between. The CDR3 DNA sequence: TGTGCCAGCTCACCACCGACAGGAAACTATGGCTACACCTTC. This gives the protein CASSPPTGNYGYTF.

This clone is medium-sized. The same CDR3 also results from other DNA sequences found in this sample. The CDR3 region is CAWSVQRNQPQHF. CDR3 DNA sequence: TGTGCCTGGAGTGTACAACGCAATCAGCCCCAGCATTTT. V usage is TRBV30 and J usage is TRBJ1-5; no firm D call. The germline V and J ends were trimmed by 0 bases and 2 bases, with 5 bases remaining between them. CDR1 and CDR2 from the germline V gene are GTSNPN and SVGIG (reference sequence). The CDR3 spans 13 residues.

CDR3 DNA: TGTGCCAGCAGCAAAACAGGGTGGGGCACTGAAGCTTTCTTT. This translates into CASSKTGWGTEAFF. The V gene is TRBV2, the J gene TRBJ1-1; D may be TRBD1 (6 bases). Germline lookup yields CDR1 SNHLY and CDR2 FYNNEI. This CDR3 comprises 14 residues. V lost 6 bases, J lost 4 bases, and 15 bases lay in between. Using reference TRBV2 and TRBJ1-1 for the parts outside the CDR3, the full variable domain is EPEVTQTPSHQVTQMGQEVILRCVPISNHLYFYWYRQILGQKVEFLVSFYNNEISEKSEIFDDQFSVERPDGSNFTLKIRSTKLEDSAMYFCASSKTGWGTEAFFGQGTRLTVV.

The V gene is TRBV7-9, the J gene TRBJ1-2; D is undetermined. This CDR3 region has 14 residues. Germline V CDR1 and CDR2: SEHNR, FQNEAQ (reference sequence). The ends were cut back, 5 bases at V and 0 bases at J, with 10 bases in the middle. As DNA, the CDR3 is TGTGCCAGCAGCCCGCGGCGGTCTAACTATGGCTACACCTTC. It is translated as CASSPRRSNYGYTF.

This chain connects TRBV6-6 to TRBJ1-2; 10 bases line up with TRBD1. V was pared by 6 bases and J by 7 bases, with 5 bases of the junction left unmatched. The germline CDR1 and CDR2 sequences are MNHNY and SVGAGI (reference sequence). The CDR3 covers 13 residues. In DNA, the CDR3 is TGTGCCAGCAGCCCCCGGGACAGGGGTGGCTACACCTTC. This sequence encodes CASSPRDRGGYTF.

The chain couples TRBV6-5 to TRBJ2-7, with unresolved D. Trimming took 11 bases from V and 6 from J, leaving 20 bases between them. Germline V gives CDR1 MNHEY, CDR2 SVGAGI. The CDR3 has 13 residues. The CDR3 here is CAGNSRMESEQYF. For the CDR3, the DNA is TGTGCCGGAAATTCCCGCATGGAATCCGAGCAGTACTTC.

CDR3: CASSQTGGYGYTF. The CDR3 coding sequence is TGTGCCAGCAGCCAGACAGGGGGCTATGGCTACACCTTC. This chain uses TRBV7-9 with TRBJ1-2; the match to TRBD1 covers 9 bases. J lost 4 bases, V lost 5 bases, and 2 bases had no gene match. The CDR3 covers 13 residues. Germline assignment: CDR1 SEHNR and CDR2 FQNEAQ (reference sequence).